This T cell receptor (beta chain) is from a study of Graves' ophthalmopathy and Graves' hyperthyroidism. At the level of the study: Sampling took place at initial diagnosis, with peripheral blood obtained before any treatment. Study-wide points: Most thyroid clonotypes expanded beyond 0.001 frequency were also found in blood.

Losses at the gene ends were 3 bases for V and 8 bases for J; bases not matched to a gene: 10. CDR3 length: 15 amino acids. Germline assignment: CDR1 LNHDA and CDR2 SQIVND (reference sequence). Patients were excluded if they had other autoimmune diseases or uncontrolled infections, and likewise if pregnancy or lactation applied. Clinical symptoms, serum thyroxine, TRAb, thyroid ultrasound and orbital computed tomography formed the basis of diagnosis. This clonotype occurred many times. Antigen specificity is unknown. Researchers took RNA transcripts and amplified TCR beta CDR3 regions from them. In the first round, RT-PCR was carried out with HTBI primers, and a multiplex PCR formed the second round. MiXCR was run by TCRdb on the multiplex PCR reads, yielding one entry per CDR3 protein. The table lists about 700,000 distinct CDR3 sequences, about 40% of them singletons.

Sequenced: peripheral blood. This chain joins TRBV19 and TRBJ1-2; 9 bases agree with TRBD1. The sequence derives from an adult man with Graves' ophthalmopathy. CDR3 region: CASSMATGTGFGYTF. Here the CDR3 DNA reads TGTGCCAGTAGTATGGCAACCGGGACAGGGTTCGGCTACACCTTC.